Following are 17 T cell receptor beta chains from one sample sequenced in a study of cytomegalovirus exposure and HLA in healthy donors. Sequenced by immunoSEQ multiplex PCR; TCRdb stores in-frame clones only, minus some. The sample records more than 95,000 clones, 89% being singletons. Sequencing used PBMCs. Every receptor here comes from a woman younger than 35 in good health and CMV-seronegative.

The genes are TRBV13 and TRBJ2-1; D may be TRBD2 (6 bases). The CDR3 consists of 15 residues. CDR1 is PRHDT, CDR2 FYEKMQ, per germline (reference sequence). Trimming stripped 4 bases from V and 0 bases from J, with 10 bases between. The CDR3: CASSSRGSSYNEQFF. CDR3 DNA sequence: TGTGCCAGCAGCTCCCGGGGGAGCTCCTACAATGAGCAGTTCTTC.

The CDR3 DNA reads as TGTGCCACCCGCTTTTCATACACTGGGGCCAACGTCCTGACTTTC. Translating gives CATRFSYTGANVLTF. The J gene is TRBJ2-6, the V gene TRBV15; D uncertain. The germline V gene encodes CDR1 LNHNV and CDR2 YYDKDF (reference sequence). V was clipped by 8 bases and J by 2 bases, with 13 bases between them. The CDR3 totals 15 residues.

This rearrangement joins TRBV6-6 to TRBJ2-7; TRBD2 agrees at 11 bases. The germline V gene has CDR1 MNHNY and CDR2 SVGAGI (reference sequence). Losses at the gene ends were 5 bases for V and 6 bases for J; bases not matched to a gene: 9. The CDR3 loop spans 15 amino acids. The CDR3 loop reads CASSSHLAGGGEQYF. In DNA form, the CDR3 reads TGTGCCAGCAGTAGCCACCTAGCGGGGGGCGGCGAGCAGTACTTC.

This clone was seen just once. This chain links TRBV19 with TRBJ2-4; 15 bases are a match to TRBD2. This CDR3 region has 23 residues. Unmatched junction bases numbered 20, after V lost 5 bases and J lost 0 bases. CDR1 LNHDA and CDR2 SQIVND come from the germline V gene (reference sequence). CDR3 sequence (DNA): TGTGCCAGTAGTGCCAACCGTGGGGGAGGACTAGCGGGAGGGGTTATAGCCAAAAACATTCAGTACTTC. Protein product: CASSANRGGGLAGGVIAKNIQYF. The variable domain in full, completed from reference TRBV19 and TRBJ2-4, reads DGGITQSPKYLFRKEGQNVTLSCEQNLNHDAMYWYRQDPGQGLRLIYYSQIVNDFQKGDIAEGYSVSREKKESFPLTVTSAQKNPTAFYLCASSANRGGGLAGGVIAKNIQYFGAGTRLSVL.

The CDR3 DNA is TGTGCCAGCAGCTTAAGCCACTCCCGGGGCTACGAGCAGTACTTC. Translated: CASSLSHSRGYEQYF. This chain joins TRBV7-9 and TRBJ2-7; D is perhaps TRBD2 (5 bases). V lost 2 bases and J lost 3, with 14 bases in between. Germline CDR1 and CDR2: SEHNR and FQNEAQ (reference sequence). The CDR3 has 15 residues.

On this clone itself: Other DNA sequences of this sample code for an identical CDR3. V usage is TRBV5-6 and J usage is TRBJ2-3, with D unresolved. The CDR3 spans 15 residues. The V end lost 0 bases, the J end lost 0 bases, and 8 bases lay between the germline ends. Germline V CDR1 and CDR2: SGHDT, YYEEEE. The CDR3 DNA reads TGTGCCAGCAGCTTGGGGCCTTCTAGCACAGATACGCAGTATTTT. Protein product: CASSLGPSSTDTQYF.

The CDR3 coding sequence is TGTGCCAGCAGCTTAGAAGGGGTCACAGATACGCAGTATTTT. It codes for CASSLEGVTDTQYF. The chain has TRBV7-8 and TRBJ2-3; tentatively, D is TRBD1 (5 bases). Between the trimmed V and J ends, which lost 1 base and 2 bases, there was a span of 7 bases. The CDR3 contains 14 residues. Germline values: CDR1 SGHVS, CDR2 FQNEAQ.

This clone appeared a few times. CDR3 nucleotide sequence: TGTGCCACCAGCAGAGATATTACTAGCACAGATACGCAGTATTTT. Translating it yields CATSRDITSTDTQYF. J is TRBJ2-3 and V is TRBV15; D ambiguous. The germline CDR1 and CDR2 sequences are LNHNV and YYDKDF (reference sequence). V was cut by 0 bases and J by 0 bases, with 7 bases left in between. This CDR3 has 15 amino acids.

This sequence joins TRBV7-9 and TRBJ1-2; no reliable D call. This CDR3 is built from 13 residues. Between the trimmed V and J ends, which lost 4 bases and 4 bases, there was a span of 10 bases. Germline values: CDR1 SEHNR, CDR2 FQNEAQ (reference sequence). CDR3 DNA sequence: TGTGCCAGCAGCTGGTCCGGAGGCTATGGCTACACCTTC. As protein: CASSWSGGYGYTF.

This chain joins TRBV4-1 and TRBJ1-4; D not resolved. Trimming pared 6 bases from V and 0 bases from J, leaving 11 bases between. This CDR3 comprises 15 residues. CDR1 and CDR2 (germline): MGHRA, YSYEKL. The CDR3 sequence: CASSPNSATNEKLFF. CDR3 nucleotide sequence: TGCGCCAGCAGTCCTAACAGTGCAACTAATGAAAAACTGTTTTTT.

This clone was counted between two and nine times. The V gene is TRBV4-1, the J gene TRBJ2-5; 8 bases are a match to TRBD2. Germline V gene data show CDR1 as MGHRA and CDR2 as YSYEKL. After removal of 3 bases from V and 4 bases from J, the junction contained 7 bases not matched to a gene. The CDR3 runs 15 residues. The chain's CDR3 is CASSQGTRDPETQYF. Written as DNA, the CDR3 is TGCGCCAGCAGCCAGGGGACTAGGGACCCAGAGACCCAGTACTTC.

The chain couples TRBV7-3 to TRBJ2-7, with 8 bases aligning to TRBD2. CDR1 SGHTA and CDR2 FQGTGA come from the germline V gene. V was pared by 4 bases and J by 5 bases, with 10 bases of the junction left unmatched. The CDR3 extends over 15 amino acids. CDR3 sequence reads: CASSSAGGARDEQYF. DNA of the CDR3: TGTGCCAGCAGCTCGGCCGGGGGGGCTCGGGACGAGCAGTACTTC.

The DNA for the CDR3 is TGTGCCAGCAGGACTAATCCCAGCGGGATGTACGAGCAGTACTTC. Translated: CASRTNPSGMYEQYF. This rearrangement joins TRBV6-6 to TRBJ2-7; TRBD2 matches at 7 bases. The germline V gene has CDR1 MNHNY and CDR2 SVGAGI (reference sequence). V trimming: 6 bases; J trimming: 4 bases; junction bases outside the gene matches: 12. The CDR3 sequence is 15 residues long.

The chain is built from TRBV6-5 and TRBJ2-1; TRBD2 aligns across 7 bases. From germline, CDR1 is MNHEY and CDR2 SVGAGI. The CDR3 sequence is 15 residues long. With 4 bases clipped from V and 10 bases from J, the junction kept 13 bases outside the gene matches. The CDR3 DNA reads TGTGCCAGCAGTTGGACTGGGGGGGGATTCGGAGAGCAGTTCTTC. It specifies CASSWTGGGFGEQFF.

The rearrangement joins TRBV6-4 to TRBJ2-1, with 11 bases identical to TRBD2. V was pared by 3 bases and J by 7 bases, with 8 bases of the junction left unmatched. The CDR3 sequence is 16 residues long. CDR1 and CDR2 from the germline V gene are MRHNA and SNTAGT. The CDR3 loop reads CASSDSGTSGPNEQFF. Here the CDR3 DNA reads TGTGCCAGCAGTGATAGCGGGACTAGCGGACCTAATGAGCAGTTCTTC.

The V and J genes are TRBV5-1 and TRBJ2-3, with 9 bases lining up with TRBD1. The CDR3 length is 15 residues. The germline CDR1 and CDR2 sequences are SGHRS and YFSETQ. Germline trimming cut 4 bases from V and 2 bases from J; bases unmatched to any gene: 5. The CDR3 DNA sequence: TGCGCCAGCAGCCTACAGGGGGCGAACACAGATACGCAGTATTTT. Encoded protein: CASSLQGANTDTQYF.

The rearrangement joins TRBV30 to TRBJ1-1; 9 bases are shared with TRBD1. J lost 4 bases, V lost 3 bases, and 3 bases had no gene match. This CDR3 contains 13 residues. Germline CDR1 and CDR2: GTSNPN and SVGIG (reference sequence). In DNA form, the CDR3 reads TGTGCCTGGAGCATACAGGGGGCCACTGAAGCTTTCTTT. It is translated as CAWSIQGATEAFF. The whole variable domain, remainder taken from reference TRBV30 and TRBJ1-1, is SQTIHQWPATLVQPVGSPLSLECTVEGTSNPNLYWYRQAAGRGLQLLFYSVGIGQISSEVPQNLSASRPQDRQFILSSKKLLLSDSGFYLCAWSIQGATEAFFGQGTRLTVV.